This TCR beta chain was retrieved from a study of blood T cells in healthy people across ages (dated by TCRdb to between 2014 and 2016). Some background on the complete study: In model experiments, template switching captured about one uniquely barcoded TCR beta cDNA molecule for every two T cells. To track age-related changes in TCR beta repertoire diversity, the study relied on deep sequencing normalized with unique cDNA molecular identifiers. Donors were grouped into four age groups: young (average about 15 years), middle-aged (less than 40), aged (62) and long-lived (about 89). To avoid experimental bias, donors of different ages were randomly spread across the sequencing lanes. The study analyzed two additional independent replicas of 1 million unique cDNA reads from the same blood draw for two donors, one aged 18 to 30 and one aged 80 or older.

Libraries were made using 5' RACE. Sequencing relied on an Illumina HiSeq 2500. A second PCR of roughly 7 to 11 cycles was performed with a sample-barcoded 5' primer and a J-beta primer mix. Each TCR beta cDNA molecule received a unique molecular identifier from a template-switch 5' adaptor carrying 12 random nucleotides. Each sample yielded at least 2.5 million CDR3-containing paired-end reads. All of the RNA was converted into first-strand cDNA using the Mint cDNA synthesis kit, with a TRBC-specific oligonucleotide serving as the primer. After uracil-DNA glycosylase treatment, a first 18-cycle PCR used universal primers M1SS and BC2_uni_R on all cDNA. Regarding the original processing steps: Normalization of each sample was performed by random selection of 1 million high-quality reads, each carrying a distinct molecular identifier. Reads sharing molecular identifiers were discarded rather than binned into consensus sequences. MiTCR, with a Q25 quality threshold and the strictest error-elimination algorithm, was used for CDR3 identification, clonotype clustering and error correction. A nonparametric unseen species model with Euler transformation was used to estimate a lower bound on total TCR beta diversity. In TCRdb, the public reads were trimmed at Q25 with fastp and aligned with MiXCR, with productive beta chains retained. Rows matching on CDR3 protein sequence are summarized as one entry with the most common DNA and genes. The V and J calls come from TCRdb's annotation, not from the publication. The sample yields 1.5 million to 2 million distinct CDR3 sequences; 30% to 40% were counted once. The ten biggest clones cover approximately 11% of the sample.

Broader findings and caveats from the paper: As age increased, observed TCR beta diversity per million T cells dropped in a roughly linear way, and a significant reduction was already evident by age about 36. A strong correlation was found between observed TCR beta diversity and the percentage of naive T cells measured by flow cytometry. Estimates of total diversity based on one million sequenced T cells were considered lower bounds and underestimates. The CMV infection status of donors was not known, potentially confounding age-related changes in expanded clonotypes. Compared with the aged group, the long-lived group had more naive CD4+ T cells, fewer expanded clones and increased TCR diversity, a pattern suggesting age selection. Since profiling was done on bulk unsorted PBMCs, naive and antigen-experienced compartments could not be conclusively compared.

Taken from cysteine to phenylalanine, the CDR3 has 16 residues. Here the CDR3 DNA is all that survives: 48 bases in frame from base 1. Via the germline V gene, CDR1 is SGHRS and CDR2 YFSETQ. V and J lose 4 bases and 1 base, and a span of 18 bases separates them. The roughly 39 donors, aged about 6 to 95 years, were systemically healthy Caucasian individuals from Russia. Approximately 11 milliliters of peripheral blood were drawn from each donor into EDTA-treated Vacutainer tubes. Ficoll-Paque density-gradient centrifugation was used to isolate PBMCs, with at least 6 million obtained per sample. Trizol reagent was used to extract total RNA from PBMCs, with at least 5.5 micrograms per sample. For every donor, an aliquot of PBMCs went through flow cytometry to measure the percentages of naive CD45RAhigh/CD27high T cells. In regard to this clonotype: Its antigen is unknown. No base qualities exist here, and no much larger clone lies one base off it.

The sequenced material came from blood. The sequence was obtained from a young woman in good health. The rearranged chain carries TRBV5-1 and TRBJ2-7; the D segment is perhaps TRBD1 or TRBD2, each sharing 7 matched bases. The CDR3 reads CASSRRGRGRSYEQYF. The sequenced DNA is TGCGCCAGCAGCCGAAGGGGGCGGGGGCGATCCTACGAGCAGTACTTC.